This note documents a single T cell receptor beta chain sequence. This sample is drawn from a study of CD8 T cells in Susac syndrome. CD8+ and CD4+ blood T cells underwent TCR beta sequencing. Patients with stable or active relapsing-remitting disease, all of them treatment-naive, made up the multiple sclerosis controls. Bulk CD8+ and CD4+ cells came from magnetic negative isolation; CD8+ TEMRA by FACS. Reverse transcription of roughly 0.5 to 1 ug RNA was performed with random hexamers. Coverage of TCR beta CDR3 amplification by immunoSEQ multiplex PCR extended to 54 Vbeta and 13 Jbeta. TCRdb analysed the immunoSEQ multiplex PCR reads with MiXCR anew, one entry per CDR3 protein. The sample shows a few hundred thousand distinct CDR3 sequences, just over 90% of them seen only once. Per germline, CDR1 SGHRS and CDR2 YFSETQ. The length of the CDR3 is 11 residues. The ends were cut back, 0 bases at V and 12 bases at J, with 9 bases in the middle.

This clonotype was obtained from a human donor with multiple sclerosis. Input material: CD4+ T cells from PBMCs. This sequence joins TRBV5-1 and TRBJ1-1; D not certain. CDR3: CASSLGEISFF. CDR3 nucleotide sequence: TGCGCCAGCAGCTTGGGAGAAATCTCTTTCTTT. Full variable domain (outside the CDR3, taken from reference TRBV5-1 and TRBJ1-1): KAGVTQTPRYLIKTRGQQVTLSCSPISGHRSVSWYQQTPGQGLQFLFEYFSETQRNKGNFPGRFSGRQFSNSRSEMNVSTLELGDSALYLCASSLGEISFFGQGTRLTVV.